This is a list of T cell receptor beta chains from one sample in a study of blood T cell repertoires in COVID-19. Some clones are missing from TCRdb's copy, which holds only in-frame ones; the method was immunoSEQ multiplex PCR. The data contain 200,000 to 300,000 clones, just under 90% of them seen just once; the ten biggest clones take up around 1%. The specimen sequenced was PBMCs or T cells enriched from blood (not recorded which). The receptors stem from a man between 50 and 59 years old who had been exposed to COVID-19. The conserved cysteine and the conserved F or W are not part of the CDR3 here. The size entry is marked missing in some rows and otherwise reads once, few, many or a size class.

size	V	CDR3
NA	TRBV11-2	ASSLSGVTEAF
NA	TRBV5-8	ASSLTARYYGYT
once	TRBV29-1	SVVGLAGGSTYNEQF
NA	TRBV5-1	ASTDNQETQY
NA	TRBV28	ASSLGGYEKLF
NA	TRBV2	ASSPGDSYGYT
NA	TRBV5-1	ASRTGTENTEAF
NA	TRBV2	ASSESSGNTIY
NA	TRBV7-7	ASSVSGTDTQY
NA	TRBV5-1	ASSRLAGVTTGANVLT
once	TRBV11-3	ASSESYPGVTQY
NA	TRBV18	ASSPFGTGGDQPQH
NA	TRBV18	ASSPPRTGRIGVWYNEQF
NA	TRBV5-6	ASSSIPGEQF
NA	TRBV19	ASRPGQLDYGYT
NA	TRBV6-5	ASSHWDRGYNEQF
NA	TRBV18	ASSPVTLSLSYNEQF
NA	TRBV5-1	ASSYDRLGNTEAF
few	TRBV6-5	ASSYYMNTEAF
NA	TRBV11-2	ASSLEQKNIQY
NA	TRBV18	ASSPQGKVEKLF
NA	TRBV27	ASSLSRVPTEAF
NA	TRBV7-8	ASSLREGRPYNEQF
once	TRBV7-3	ASSLKSGSSYNEQF